Sequencing of this TCR beta chain was carried out in a study of T cells after yellow fever vaccination. Notes on the study in general: Boosting was followed by the reappearance of most primary-vaccination clones (around 96% CD4, about 88% CD8). Peak timing came faster in the weaker secondary response, day 5 versus 15.

MiXCR was run by TCRdb on the 5' RACE reads, yielding one entry per CDR3 protein. In the table there are tens of thousands of distinct CDR3 sequences, about 7.7% of which are singletons. This clonotype has just a few counts. Its antigen remains unknown. CDR1 is SEHNR, CDR2 FQNEAQ, per germline (reference sequence). The CDR3 sequence is 12 residues long. Trimming took 4 bases from V and 7 from J, leaving 8 bases between them. The sequence derives from a man aged 25-45 years who received the YFV17D yellow fever vaccine. The chain joins TRBV7-9 to TRBJ2-1; D uncertain. Sequencing was performed on CD8+ T cells sorted from PBMCs, taken on the day of the yellow fever booster vaccination. CDR3 sequence (DNA): TGTGCCAGCAGCTCATTAGCAAATGAGCAGTTCTTC. It yields the protein CASSSLANEQFF.